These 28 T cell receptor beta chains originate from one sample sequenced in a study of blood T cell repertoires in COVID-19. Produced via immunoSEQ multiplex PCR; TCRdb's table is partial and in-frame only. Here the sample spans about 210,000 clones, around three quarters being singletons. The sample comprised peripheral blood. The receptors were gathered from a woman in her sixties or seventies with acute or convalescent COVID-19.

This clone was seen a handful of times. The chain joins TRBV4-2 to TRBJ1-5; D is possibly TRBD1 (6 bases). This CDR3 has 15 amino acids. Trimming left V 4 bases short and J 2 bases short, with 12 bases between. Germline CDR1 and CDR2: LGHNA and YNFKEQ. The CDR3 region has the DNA TGTGCCAGCAGCCTCTACAGGGATCGCAATCAGCCCCAGCATTTT. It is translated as CASSLYRDRNQPQHF.

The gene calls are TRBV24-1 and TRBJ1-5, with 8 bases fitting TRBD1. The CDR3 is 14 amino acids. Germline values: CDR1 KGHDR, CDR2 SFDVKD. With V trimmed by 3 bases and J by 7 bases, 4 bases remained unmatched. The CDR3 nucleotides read TGTGCCACCAGTGATCCAGGACAGGGACAGCCCCAGCATTTT. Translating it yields CATSDPGQGQPQHF.

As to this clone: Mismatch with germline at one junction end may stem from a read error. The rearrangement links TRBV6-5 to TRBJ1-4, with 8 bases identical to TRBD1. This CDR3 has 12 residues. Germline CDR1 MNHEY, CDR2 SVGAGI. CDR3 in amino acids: CASFRTGPGVVF. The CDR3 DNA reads TGTGCCAGCTTTCGGACAGGGCCGGGGGTGGTTTTT.

The chain's CDR3 is CASSGGLAGAEETQYF. In DNA form, the CDR3 reads TGCGCCAGCAGCGGGGGGTTAGCGGGGGCGGAAGAGACCCAGTACTTC. The chain recombines TRBV5-1 with TRBJ2-5; 9 nucleotides line up with TRBD2. Unmatched junction bases numbered 10, after V lost 4 bases and J lost 3 bases. There are 16 residues in the CDR3. Germline values: CDR1 SGHRS, CDR2 YFSETQ.

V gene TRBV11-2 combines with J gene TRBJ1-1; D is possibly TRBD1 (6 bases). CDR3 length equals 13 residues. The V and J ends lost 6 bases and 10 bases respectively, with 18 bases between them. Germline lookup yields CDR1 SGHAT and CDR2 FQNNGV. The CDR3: CASSLGRGFGAFF. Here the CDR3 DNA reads TGTGCCAGCAGTCTAGGGAGGGGGTTTGGAGCTTTCTTT.

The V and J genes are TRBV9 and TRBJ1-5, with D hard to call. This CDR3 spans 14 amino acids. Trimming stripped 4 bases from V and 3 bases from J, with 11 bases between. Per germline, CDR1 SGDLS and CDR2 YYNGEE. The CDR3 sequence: CASSNSGDNQPQHF. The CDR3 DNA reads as TGTGCCAGCAGCAATTCCGGGGACAATCAGCCCCAGCATTTT. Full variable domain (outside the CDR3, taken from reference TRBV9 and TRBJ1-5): DSGVTQTPKHLITATGQRVTLRCSPRSGDLSVYWYQQSLDQGLQFLIQYYNGEERAKGNILERFSAQQFPDLHSELNLSSLELGDSALYFCASSNSGDNQPQHFGDGTRLSIL.

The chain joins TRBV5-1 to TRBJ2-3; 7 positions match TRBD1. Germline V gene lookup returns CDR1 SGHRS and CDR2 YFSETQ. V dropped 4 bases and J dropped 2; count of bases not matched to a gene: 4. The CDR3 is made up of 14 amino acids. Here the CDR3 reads CASSRDSNTDTQYF. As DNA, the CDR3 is TGCGCCAGCAGCCGGGACAGCAACACAGATACGCAGTATTTT.

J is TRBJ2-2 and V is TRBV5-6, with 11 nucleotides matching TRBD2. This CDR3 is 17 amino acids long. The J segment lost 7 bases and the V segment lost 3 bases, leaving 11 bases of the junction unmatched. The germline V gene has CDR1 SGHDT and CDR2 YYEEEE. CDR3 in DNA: TGTGCCAGCAGCTCGCGTGTAGCGGGGGGGCAAGGCGGGGAGCTGTTTTTT. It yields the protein CASSSRVAGGQGGELFF.

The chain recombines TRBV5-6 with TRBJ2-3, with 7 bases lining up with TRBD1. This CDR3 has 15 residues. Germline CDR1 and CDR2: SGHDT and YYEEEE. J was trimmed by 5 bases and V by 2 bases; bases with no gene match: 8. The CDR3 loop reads CASSLGRGRRDTQYF. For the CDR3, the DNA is TGTGCCAGCAGCTTAGGTAGGGGGCGCAGAGATACGCAGTATTTT.

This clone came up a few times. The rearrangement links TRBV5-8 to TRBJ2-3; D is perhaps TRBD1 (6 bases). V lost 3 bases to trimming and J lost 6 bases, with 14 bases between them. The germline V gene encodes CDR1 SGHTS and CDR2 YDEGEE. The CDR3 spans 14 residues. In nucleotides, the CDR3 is TGTGCCAGCAGCTCTTTGACAGGATCCGATACGCAGTATTTT. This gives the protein CASSSLTGSDTQYF.

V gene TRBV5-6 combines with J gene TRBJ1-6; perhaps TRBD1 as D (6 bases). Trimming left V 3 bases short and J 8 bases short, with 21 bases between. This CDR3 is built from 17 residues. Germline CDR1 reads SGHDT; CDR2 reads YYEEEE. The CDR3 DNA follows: TGTGCCAGCAGCTGGGGCGGGGGCGCACTCGGGTATTCACCCCTCCACTTT. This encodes CASSWGGGALGYSPLHF.

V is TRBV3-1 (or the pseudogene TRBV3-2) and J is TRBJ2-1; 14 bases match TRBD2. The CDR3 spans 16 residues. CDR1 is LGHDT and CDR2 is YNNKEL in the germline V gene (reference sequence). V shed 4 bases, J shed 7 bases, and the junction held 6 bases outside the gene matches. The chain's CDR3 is CASSPARLAGGNEQFF. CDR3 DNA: TGTGCCAGCAGCCCCGCCCGACTAGCGGGGGGGAATGAGCAGTTCTTC.

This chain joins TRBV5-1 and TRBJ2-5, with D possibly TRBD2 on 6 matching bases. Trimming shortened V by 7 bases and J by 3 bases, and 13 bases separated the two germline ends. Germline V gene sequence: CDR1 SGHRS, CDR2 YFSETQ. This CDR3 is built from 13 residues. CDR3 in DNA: TGCGCCAGCGCATTTAGCGGTGAAGAGACCCAGTACTTC. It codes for CASAFSGEETQYF. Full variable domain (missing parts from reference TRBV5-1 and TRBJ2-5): KAGVTQTPRYLIKTRGQQVTLSCSPISGHRSVSWYQQTPGQGLQFLFEYFSETQRNKGNFPGRFSGRQFSNSRSEMNVSTLELGDSALYLCASAFSGEETQYFGPGTRLLVL.

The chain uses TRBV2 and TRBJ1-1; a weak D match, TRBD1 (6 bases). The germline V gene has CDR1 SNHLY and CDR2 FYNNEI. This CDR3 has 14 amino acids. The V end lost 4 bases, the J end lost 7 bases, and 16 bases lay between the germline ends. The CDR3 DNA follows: TGTGCCAGCAGTGGGCAGGGGTTCGGACTTGAAGCTTTCTTT. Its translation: CASSGQGFGLEAFF.

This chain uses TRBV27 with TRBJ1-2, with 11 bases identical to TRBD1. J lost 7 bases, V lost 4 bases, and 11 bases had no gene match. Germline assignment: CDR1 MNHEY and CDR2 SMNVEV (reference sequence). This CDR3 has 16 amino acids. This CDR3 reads CASSSWTGGRATGYTF. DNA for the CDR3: TGTGCCAGCAGTTCCTGGACAGGGGGCCGGGCGACTGGCTACACCTTC.

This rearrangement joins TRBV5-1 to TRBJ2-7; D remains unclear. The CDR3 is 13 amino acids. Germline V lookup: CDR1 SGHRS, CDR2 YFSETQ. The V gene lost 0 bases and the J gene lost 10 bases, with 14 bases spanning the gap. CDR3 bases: TGCGCCAGCAGCTTGGGGCAGGCTACGTACCAGTACTTC. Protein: CASSLGQATYQYF.

The CDR3 is CASILWAGAGETQYF. The CDR3 DNA follows: TGTGCCAGCATATTATGGGCGGGGGCGGGAGAGACCCAGTACTTC. V and J are TRBV5-6 and TRBJ2-5; perhaps TRBD2 as D (7 bases). Trimming left V 6 bases short and J 4 bases short, with 19 bases between. CDR3 size: 15 residues. The germline gives CDR1 SGHDT, CDR2 YYEEEE.

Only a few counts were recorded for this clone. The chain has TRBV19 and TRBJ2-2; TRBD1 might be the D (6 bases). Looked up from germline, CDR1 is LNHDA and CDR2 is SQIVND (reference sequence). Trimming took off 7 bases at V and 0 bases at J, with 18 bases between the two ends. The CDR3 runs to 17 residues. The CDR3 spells CASIPFVGTPNTGELFF. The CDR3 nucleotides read TGTGCCAGTATCCCCTTTGTCGGGACACCGAACACCGGGGAGCTGTTTTTT.

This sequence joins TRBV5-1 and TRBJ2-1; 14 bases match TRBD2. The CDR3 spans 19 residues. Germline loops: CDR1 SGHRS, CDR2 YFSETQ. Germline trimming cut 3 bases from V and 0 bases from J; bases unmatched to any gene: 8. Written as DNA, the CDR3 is TGCGCCAGCAGCTCGCAGACTAGCGGGGGGGCGAGCTCCTACAATGAGCAGTTCTTC. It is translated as CASSSQTSGGASSYNEQFF.

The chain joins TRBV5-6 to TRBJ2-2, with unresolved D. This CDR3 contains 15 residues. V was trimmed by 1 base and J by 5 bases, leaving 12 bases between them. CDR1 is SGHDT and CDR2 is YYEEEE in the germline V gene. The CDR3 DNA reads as TGTGCCAGCAGCTTGTTACTATCCCGAACCGGGGAGCTGTTTTTT. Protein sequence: CASSLLLSRTGELFF. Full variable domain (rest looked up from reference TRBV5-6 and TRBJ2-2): DAGVTQSPTHLIKTRGQQVTLRCSPKSGHDTVSWYQQALGQGPQFIFQYYEEEERQRGNFPDRFSGHQFPNYSSELNVNALLLGDSALYLCASSLLLSRTGELFFGEGSRLTVL.

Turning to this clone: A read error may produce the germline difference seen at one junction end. CDR3 loop: CASREGGAVTEAFF. CDR3 nucleotide sequence: TGTGCCAGCAGGGAAGGGGGCGCCGTGACTGAAGCTTTCTTT. This chain connects TRBV6-1 to TRBJ1-1; 7 bases map to TRBD1. The germline gives CDR1 MNHNS, CDR2 SASEGT. The CDR3 has 14 residues.

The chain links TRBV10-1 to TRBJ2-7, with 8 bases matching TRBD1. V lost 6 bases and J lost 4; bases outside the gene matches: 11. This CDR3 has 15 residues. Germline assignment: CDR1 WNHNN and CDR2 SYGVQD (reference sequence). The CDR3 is CASSPAGTGHYEQYF. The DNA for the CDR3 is TGCGCCAGCAGCCCCGCCGGGACAGGACATTACGAGCAGTACTTC.

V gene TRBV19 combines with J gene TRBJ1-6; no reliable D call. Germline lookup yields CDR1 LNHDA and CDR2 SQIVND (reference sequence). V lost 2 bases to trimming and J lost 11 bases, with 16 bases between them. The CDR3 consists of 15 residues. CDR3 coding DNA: TGTGCCAGTAGTATATTGGGCCCTAAAGTGGCACCCCTCCACTTT. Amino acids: CASSILGPKVAPLHF.

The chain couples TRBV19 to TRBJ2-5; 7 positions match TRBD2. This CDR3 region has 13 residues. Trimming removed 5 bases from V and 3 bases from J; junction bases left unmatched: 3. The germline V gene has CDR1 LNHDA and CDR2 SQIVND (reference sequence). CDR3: CASSLGGKETQYF. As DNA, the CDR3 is TGTGCCAGTAGTTTGGGGGGGAAAGAGACCCAGTACTTC.

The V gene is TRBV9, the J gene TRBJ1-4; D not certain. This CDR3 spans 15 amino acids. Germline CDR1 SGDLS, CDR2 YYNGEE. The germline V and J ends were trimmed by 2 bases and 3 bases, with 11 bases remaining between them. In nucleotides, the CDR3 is TGTGCCAGCAGCGTTGGAGTTGAGGCTAATGAAAAACTGTTTTTT. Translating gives CASSVGVEANEKLFF.

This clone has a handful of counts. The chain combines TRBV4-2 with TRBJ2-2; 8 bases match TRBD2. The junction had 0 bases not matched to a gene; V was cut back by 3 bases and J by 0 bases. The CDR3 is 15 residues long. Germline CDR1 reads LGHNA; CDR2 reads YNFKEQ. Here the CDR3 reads CASSHSGANTGELFF. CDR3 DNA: TGTGCCAGCAGCCATAGCGGGGCGAACACCGGGGAGCTGTTTTTT.

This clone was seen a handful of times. For the CDR3, the DNA is TGTGCCAGTAGTATAGATGGACTTGGGGCCAACGTCCTGACTTTC. Translated, it gives CASSIDGLGANVLTF. V and J are TRBV19 and TRBJ2-6, with D perhaps matching TRBD2 (5 bases). Trimming removed 0 bases at V and 3 bases at J, with 6 bases between. Looked up from germline, CDR1 is LNHDA and CDR2 is SQIVND (reference sequence). The CDR3 sequence is 15 residues long.

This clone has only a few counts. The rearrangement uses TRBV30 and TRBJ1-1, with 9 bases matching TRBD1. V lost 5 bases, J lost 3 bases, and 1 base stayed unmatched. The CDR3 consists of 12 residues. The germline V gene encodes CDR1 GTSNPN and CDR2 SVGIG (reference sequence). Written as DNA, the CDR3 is TGTGCCTGGCGGACAGGGGACACTGAAGCTTTCTTT. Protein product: CAWRTGDTEAFF.